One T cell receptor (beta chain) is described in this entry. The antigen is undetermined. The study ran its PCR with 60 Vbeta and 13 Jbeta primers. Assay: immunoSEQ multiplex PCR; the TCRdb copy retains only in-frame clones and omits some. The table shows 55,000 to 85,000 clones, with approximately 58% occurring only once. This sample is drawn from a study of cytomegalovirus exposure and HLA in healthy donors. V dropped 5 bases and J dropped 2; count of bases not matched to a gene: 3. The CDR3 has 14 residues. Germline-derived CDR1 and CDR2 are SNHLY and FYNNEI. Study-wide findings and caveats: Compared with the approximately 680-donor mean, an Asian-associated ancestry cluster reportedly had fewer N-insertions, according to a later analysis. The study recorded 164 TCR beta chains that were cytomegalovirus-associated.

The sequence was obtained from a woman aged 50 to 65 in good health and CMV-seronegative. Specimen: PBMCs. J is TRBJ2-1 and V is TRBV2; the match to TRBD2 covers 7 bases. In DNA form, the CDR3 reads TGTGCCAGCAGTCCCGGGACTACCTACAATGAGCAGTTCTTC. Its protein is CASSPGTTYNEQFF.